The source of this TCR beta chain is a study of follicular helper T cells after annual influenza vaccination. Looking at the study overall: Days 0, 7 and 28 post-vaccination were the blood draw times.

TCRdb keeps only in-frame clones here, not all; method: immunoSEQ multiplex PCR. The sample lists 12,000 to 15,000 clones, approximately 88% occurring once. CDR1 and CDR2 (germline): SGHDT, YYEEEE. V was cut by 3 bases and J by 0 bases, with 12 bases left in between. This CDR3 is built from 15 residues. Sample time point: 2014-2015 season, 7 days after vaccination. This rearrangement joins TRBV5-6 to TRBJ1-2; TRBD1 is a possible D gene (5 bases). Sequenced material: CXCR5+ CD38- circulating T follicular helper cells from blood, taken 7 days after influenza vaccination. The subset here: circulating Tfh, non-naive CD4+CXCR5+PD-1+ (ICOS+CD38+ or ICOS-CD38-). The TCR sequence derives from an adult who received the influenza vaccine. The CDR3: CASSSRQTANYGYTF. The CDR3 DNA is TGTGCCAGCAGCTCCCGTCAGACAGCTAACTATGGCTACACCTTC.